The next 10 T cell receptor beta chains were all read from a single sample in a study of cytomegalovirus exposure and HLA in healthy donors. The method was immunoSEQ multiplex PCR; TCRdb's version includes in-frame clones alone and lacks a portion of them. Of about 160,000 clones listed, 75% to 90% are singletons. The sequencing input was PBMCs. The receptors come from a woman younger than 35 in good health and CMV-seronegative.

The chain employs TRBV7-2 and TRBJ1-6; weak D call: TRBD1 (5 bases). CDR1 is SGHTA, CDR2 FQGNSA, per germline. The CDR3 is made up of 17 amino acids. The germline V and J ends were trimmed by 2 bases and 10 bases, with 21 bases remaining between them. The CDR3 DNA reads as TGTGCCAGCAGCTTATATGGGGGGGGATCGGGTGAGTCACCCCTCCACTTT. This sequence encodes CASSLYGGGSGESPLHF.

Only a few counts were recorded for this clone. This sequence joins TRBV7-3 and TRBJ1-2, with D maybe TRBD1 (6 bases). This CDR3 is built from 15 residues. The V gene lost 1 base and the J gene lost 6 bases, with 15 bases spanning the gap. The germline CDR1 and CDR2 sequences are SGHTA and FQGTGA. The DNA of the CDR3 is TGTGCCAGCAGCTTAAAAACAGGGAAGGGGAATGGCTACACCTTC. Translated: CASSLKTGKGNGYTF.

V gene TRBV5-6 combines with J gene TRBJ2-5; perhaps TRBD1 as D (6 bases). CDR3 length equals 12 residues. The germline V gene has CDR1 SGHDT and CDR2 YYEEEE. Trimming removed 4 bases at V and 4 bases at J, with 8 bases between. The CDR3 loop reads CASSPDRETQYF. Here the CDR3 DNA reads TGTGCCAGCAGCCCGGACAGAGAGACCCAGTACTTC.

CDR3 in DNA: TGTGCCAGCTACAGGGGGTCCTATGGCTACACCTTC. Its protein is CASYRGSYGYTF. The genes are TRBV6-1 and TRBJ1-2; 8 nucleotides line up with TRBD1. Germline CDR1 MNHNS, CDR2 SASEGT. Trimming removed 8 bases from V and 4 bases from J; junction bases left unmatched: 3. The CDR3 spans 12 residues.

The V and J genes are TRBV9 and TRBJ2-2; perhaps TRBD2 as D (5 bases). In germline, CDR1 is SGDLS, CDR2 YYNGEE. This CDR3 has 16 amino acids. The ends were cut back, 0 bases at V and 2 bases at J, with 11 bases in the middle. The CDR3 nucleotides read TGTGCCAGCAGCGTAGGGACTTATTTTAACACCGGGGAGCTGTTTTTT. Amino acid sequence: CASSVGTYFNTGELFF.

V gene TRBV9 combines with J gene TRBJ1-2; 7 bases agree with TRBD1. CDR1 is SGDLS and CDR2 is YYNGEE in the germline V gene. The trim removed 3 bases at V and 6 bases at J, leaving 11 bases unmatched. The CDR3 is 15 residues long. CDR3 DNA sequence: TGTGCCAGCAGCGCCATAACACAGGGGATAGATGGCTACACCTTC. Translating gives CASSAITQGIDGYTF.

The chain has TRBV9 and TRBJ2-7; D perhaps matches TRBD2 (5 bases). Trimming left V 0 bases short and J 3 bases short, with 10 bases between. CDR3 length equals 14 residues. Germline V gene data show CDR1 as SGDLS and CDR2 as YYNGEE. The CDR3: CASSVAARDYEQYF. The CDR3 nucleotides are TGTGCCAGCAGCGTAGCGGCCCGGGACTACGAGCAGTACTTC.

The chain is built from TRBV2 and TRBJ2-6, with a possible D match to TRBD2 (5 bases). Germline-derived CDR1 and CDR2 are SNHLY and FYNNEI. V was trimmed by 11 bases and J by 1 base, leaving 21 bases between them. The CDR3 consists of 17 residues. The CDR3 spells CAFIKGVRSSGANVLTF. The CDR3 DNA reads as TGTGCCTTCATTAAGGGAGTTCGGTCATCTGGGGCCAACGTCCTGACTTTC. The full variable domain, rest sourced from reference TRBV2 and TRBJ2-6, is EPEVTQTPSHQVTQMGQEVILRCVPISNHLYFYWYRQILGQKVEFLVSFYNNEISEKSEIFDDQFSVERPDGSNFTLKIRSTKLEDSAMYFCAFIKGVRSSGANVLTFGAGSRLTVL.

V gene TRBV15 combines with J gene TRBJ2-2; no definite D call. Trimming left V 3 bases short and J 0 bases short, with 8 bases between. The CDR3 is 15 residues long. Germline V CDR1 and CDR2: LNHNV, YYDKDF (reference sequence). For the CDR3, the DNA is TGTGCCACCAGCAGGGGTACAGCGAACACCGGGGAGCTGTTTTTT. Protein product: CATSRGTANTGELFF.

This clone was detected a few times. CDR3 coding DNA: TGTGCCAGCAGCTACGTGGGGGACATGGCCACTGAAGCTTTCTTT. Its translation: CASSYVGDMATEAFF. The V gene is TRBV9, the J gene TRBJ1-1; a possible D gene is TRBD1 (6 bases). From germline, CDR1 is SGDLS and CDR2 YYNGEE. The V end lost 4 bases, the J end lost 4 bases, and 17 bases lay between the germline ends. This CDR3 is built from 15 residues.